Sequencing of this T cell receptor (beta chain) was carried out in a study of blood T cell repertoires in COVID-19. At the level of the study: Nucleic acid was either cDNA or gDNA, and it came from T cells, B-cell-depleted T cells, or PBMCs.

The CDR3 spans 13 residues. Per the germline V gene, CDR1 is SEHNR and CDR2 is FQNEAQ (reference sequence). V lost 2 bases and J lost 2, with 7 bases in between. Here immunoSEQ multiplex PCR was the method, and the copy in TCRdb shows in-frame clones only, minus some. The sample holds approximately 290,000 clones; about 89% are singletons and the top ten take approximately 0.84%. There are a few counts of this clone. The sequence was collected from a man aged 30 to 39 with acute or convalescent COVID-19. V and J are TRBV7-9 and TRBJ2-7, with D uncertain. The sequenced sample consisted of peripheral blood. The CDR3, as DNA: TGTGCCAGCAGCTTAAACCCGGCCTACGAGCAGTACTTC. Translating it yields CASSLNPAYEQYF.